A selection of T cell receptor beta chains follows, all from one sample in a study of shared clonotypes between healthy human individuals. The assay was immunoSEQ multiplex PCR, and TCRdb's table has in-frame clones only and misses some. This sample has fewer than 1.8 million clones, with 98% found just once. Sequenced: naive CD4+ T cells sorted from blood. The receptors here all came from a man aged 25-40 years in good health. The CDR3 runs from the conserved cysteine through the conserved F or W. The D gene is left open where the match is weak. Some rows mark clone size as missing; the rest say once, few, many or name a class of expanded clone.

CDR3 DNA	CDR3 protein	V gene	clone size	D gene	J gene
TGTGCCAGCGGGTCCGGGGTCCAAAATCAGCCCCAGCATTTT	CASGSGVQNQPQHF	TRBV28	-	-	TRBJ1-5
TGTGCCAGCAGCCAAGGACCGGGTGGCACAGATACGCAGTATTTT	CASSQGPGGTDTQYF	TRBV14	-	-	TRBJ2-3
TGTGCCCTGGGTTTGACCCCCCCTAACTATGGCTACACCTTC	CALGLTPPNYGYTF	TRBV28	-	-	TRBJ1-2
TGTGCCAGCAGCCAGTACGACAGCAGGGATACGCAGTATTTT	CASSQYDSRDTQYF	TRBV5-4	-	-	TRBJ2-3
TGTGCCAGCAGTCAATACCCCAAAGCCCCTTACAATGAGCAGTTCTTC	CASSQYPKAPYNEQFF	TRBV27	-	-	TRBJ2-1
TGTGCCAGCACCCCCTGGACAGTTAATGAAAAACTGTTTTTT	CASTPWTVNEKLFF	TRBV7-9	-	-	TRBJ1-4
TGTGCCAGCTCACCCGCTAGCGCGGATACGCAGTATTTT	CASSPASADTQYF	TRBV18	once	-	TRBJ2-3
TGTGCCAGCTCAATCGGAGGGGGACAGGACAATGAGCAGTTCTTC	CASSIGGGQDNEQFF	TRBV18	-	TRBD1	TRBJ2-1
TGTGCCAGCAGCTCACTAGCGGGAGTCATCGGGGAGCTGTTTTTT	CASSSLAGVIGELFF	TRBV11-2	-	TRBD2	TRBJ2-2
TGCGCCAGCAGCTTGGGCGGATCCACTCTTGAAAAACTGTTTTTT	CASSLGGSTLEKLFF	TRBV5-1	-	-	TRBJ1-4
TGTGCCAGCAGCCTCAACCCATCCGATTACGAGCAGTACTTC	CASSLNPSDYEQYF	TRBV4-2	-	-	TRBJ2-7
TGTGCCATCAGTTCAGGGGGAGTCGAGCAGTACTTC	CAISSGGVEQYF	TRBV10-3	-	TRBD1	TRBJ2-7